Here is one TCR beta chain with its context. The record originates from a study of monozygotic twins with inflammatory bowel disease. TCRdb re-called the 5' RACE reads; one entry per CDR3 protein, DNA not given. The sample data list some 89,000 distinct CDR3 sequences. The TCR comes from a human donor with ulcerative colitis or Crohn's disease, or a healthy co-twin of an affected twin (not recorded which). Sequences were obtained from blood.

CDR3: CASRRTDYSNQPQHF. The V and J genes are TRBV12-3 or TRBV12-4 and TRBJ1-5. The CDR3 extends over 15 amino acids.